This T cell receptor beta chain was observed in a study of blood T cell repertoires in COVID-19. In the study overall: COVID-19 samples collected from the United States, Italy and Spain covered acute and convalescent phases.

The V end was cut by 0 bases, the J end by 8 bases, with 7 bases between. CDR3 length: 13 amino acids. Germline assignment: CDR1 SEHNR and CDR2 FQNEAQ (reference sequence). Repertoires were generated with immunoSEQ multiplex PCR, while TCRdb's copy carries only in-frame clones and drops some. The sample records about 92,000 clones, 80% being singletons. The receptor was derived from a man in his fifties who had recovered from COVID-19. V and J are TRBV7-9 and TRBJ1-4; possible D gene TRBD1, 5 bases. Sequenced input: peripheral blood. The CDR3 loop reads CASSLANREKLFF. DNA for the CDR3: TGTGCCAGCAGCTTAGCAAACAGGGAAAAACTGTTTTTT.